Presented here are 17 T cell receptor beta chains from one specimen sequenced in a study of T cell changes during pregnancy in multiple sclerosis. Here immunoSEQ multiplex PCR was the method, and the copy in TCRdb shows in-frame clones only, minus some. The table records 55,000 to 70,000 clones, approximately 91% of them present only once. Sample: CD4+ T cells from peripheral blood mononuclear cells, taken after pregnancy. The source is a female donor with multiple sclerosis, enrolled in a pregnancy study.

The CDR3 protein is CAIYGAFSGNTIYF. CDR3 DNA sequence: TGTGCCATTTACGGAGCCTTCTCTGGAAACACCATATATTTT. The rearrangement links TRBV6-1 to TRBJ1-3, with D unresolved. There are 14 residues in the CDR3. Germline CDR1 MNHNS, CDR2 SASEGT. V gave up 10 bases and J gave up 0 bases, with 13 bases separating them.

V usage is TRBV10-2 and J usage is TRBJ2-7, with 10 bases fitting TRBD1. Germline V gene data show CDR1 as WSHSY and CDR2 as SAAADI. This CDR3 spans 15 amino acids. J gave up 3 bases and V 4 bases, and 6 bases lay outside the gene matches. This chain's CDR3 is CASSGPGQGRYEQYF. DNA of the CDR3: TGCGCCAGCAGTGGGCCGGGACAGGGGCGCTACGAGCAGTACTTC.

The chain uses TRBV18 and TRBJ1-3; D not certain. The CDR3 covers 17 residues. The V end lost 3 bases, the J end lost 6 bases, and 21 bases lay between the germline ends. Germline CDR1 reads KGHSH; CDR2 reads LQKENI. CDR3 protein: CASSPQIPWQVSNTIYF. The CDR3 DNA reads TGTGCCAGCTCACCCCAAATCCCGTGGCAAGTTTCAAACACCATATATTTT.

The chain combines TRBV5-6 with TRBJ2-3; D is ambiguous. The CDR3 runs to 13 residues. The V end was cut by 1 base, the J end by 4 bases, with 7 bases between. Per germline, CDR1 SGHDT and CDR2 YYEEEE. Here the CDR3 DNA reads TGTGCCAGCAGCTTGACCGAGGCAGATACGCAGTATTTT. As protein: CASSLTEADTQYF.

The CDR3 nucleotides read TGTGCCAGCAGTTCTAAAAGCGGGGGTTACACAGATACGCAGTATTTT. Encoded protein: CASSSKSGGYTDTQYF. The chain joins TRBV6-5 to TRBJ2-3; 8 positions match TRBD2. The CDR3 has 16 residues. V was clipped by 4 bases and J by 2 bases; unmatched bases: 8. Germline V gene sequence: CDR1 MNHEY, CDR2 SVGAGI.

V and J are TRBV5-1 and TRBJ1-2; no definite D call. Germline V gene lookup returns CDR1 SGHRS and CDR2 YFSETQ. V dropped 0 bases and J dropped 2 bases, with 5 bases sitting between them. This CDR3 spans 13 amino acids. CDR3 coding DNA: TGCGCCAGCAGCTTGGAACGGAACTATGGCTACACCTTC. Translation gives CASSLERNYGYTF.

The J gene is TRBJ2-2, the V gene TRBV10-1; 10 nucleotides align to TRBD2. The CDR3 length is 16 residues. Losses at the gene ends were 3 bases for V and 1 base for J; bases not matched to a gene: 2. Germline CDR1 WNHNN, CDR2 SYGVQD (reference sequence). CDR3 region: CASSDPSGGNTGELFF. CDR3 in DNA: TGCGCCAGCAGTGACCCTAGCGGGGGGAACACCGGGGAGCTGTTTTTT.

The chain recombines TRBV7-9 with TRBJ2-1; TRBD2 matches at 8 bases. V was pared by 1 base and J by 11 bases, with 16 bases of the junction left unmatched. The CDR3 has 17 amino acids. Germline loops: CDR1 SEHNR, CDR2 FQNEAQ (reference sequence). DNA for the CDR3: TGTGCCAGCAGCTTAGGGGGTAGGGGGGGACTAGGGGTCCAGCAGTTCTTC. This codes for CASSLGGRGGLGVQQFF.

This rearrangement joins TRBV19 to TRBJ1-4, with D unclear. V dropped 6 bases and J dropped 0 bases, with 11 bases sitting between them. CDR1 is LNHDA and CDR2 is SQIVND in the germline V gene (reference sequence). CDR3 size: 15 residues. The CDR3 DNA reads TGTGCCAGTAGGCGAAACAGAGCAACTAATGAAAAACTGTTTTTT. Protein: CASRRNRATNEKLFF.

The table lists this clone with a count of one. The rearrangement uses TRBV7-2 and TRBJ1-2; D is unresolved. CDR1 and CDR2 (germline): SGHTA, FQGNSA. CDR3 length equals 13 residues. Deletions cut 2 bases from V and 8 bases from J, with 12 bases between. The CDR3 sequence: CASSLSREKGYTF. The CDR3, as DNA: TGTGCCAGCAGCTTAAGTAGAGAGAAGGGCTACACCTTC.

This clone has a single count. This chain connects TRBV5-4 to TRBJ1-5, with a weak D call TRBD1 (5 bases). Germline loops: CDR1 SGHNT, CDR2 YYREEE (reference sequence). The CDR3 is 16 residues long. V was trimmed by 2 bases and J by 1 base, leaving 13 bases between them. This chain's CDR3 is CASSFGGGTSNQPQHF. Written as DNA, the CDR3 is TGTGCCAGCAGCTTCGGGGGAGGGACCAGCAATCAGCCCCAGCATTTT.

The V and J genes are TRBV4-1 and TRBJ2-5, with 7 bases that match TRBD2. The CDR3 is made up of 19 amino acids. V shed 0 bases and J 5 bases; nucleotides not matched to a gene: 18. CDR1 and CDR2 from the germline V gene are MGHRA and YSYEKL. The CDR3 DNA sequence: TGCGCCAGCAGCCAAGATAAACTGCGGGGGAGCGGATCTATGGAGACCCAGTACTTC. Translation: CASSQDKLRGSGSMETQYF.

The gene calls are TRBV27 and TRBJ2-1, with D unclear. CDR1 and CDR2 from the germline V gene are MNHEY and SMNVEV (reference sequence). The V gene lost 3 bases and the J gene lost 7 bases, with 13 bases spanning the gap. The CDR3 loop spans 14 amino acids. The CDR3 DNA is TGTGCCAGCAGTTTCGTCCCAGGCTCGAATGAGCAGTTCTTC. It specifies CASSFVPGSNEQFF.

This chain links TRBV10-3 with TRBJ1-1; D not certain. This CDR3 comprises 16 residues. Germline-derived CDR1 and CDR2 are ENHRY and SYGVKD. Trimming stripped 3 bases from V and 4 bases from J, with 18 bases between. CDR3 in amino acids: CAISDMQVTVVTEAFF. CDR3 sequence (DNA): TGTGCCATCAGTGATATGCAGGTGACCGTGGTCACTGAAGCTTTCTTT.

V gene TRBV6-6 combines with J gene TRBJ1-1; TRBD1 agrees at 8 bases. The V and J ends lost 5 bases and 1 base, in that order; junction bases with no gene match: 9. From germline, CDR1 is MNHNY and CDR2 SVGAGI (reference sequence). The length of the CDR3 is 16 residues. This CDR3 reads CASSRFIGTGNTEAFF. The CDR3 DNA reads TGTGCCAGCAGTCGGTTCATCGGGACAGGGAACACTGAAGCTTTCTTT.

This clone was recorded only once. V is TRBV6-1 and J is TRBJ1-5; the D is unclear. The CDR3 loop spans 14 amino acids. Deletions cut 0 bases from V and 8 bases from J, with 11 bases between. Germline V gives CDR1 MNHNS, CDR2 SASEGT. The CDR3 DNA sequence: TGTGCCAGCAGTGAAGCCACAGCGGTGGAGCCCCAGCATTTT. It specifies CASSEATAVEPQHF.

The rearrangement joins TRBV27 to TRBJ1-2; unclear D gene. Between the trimmed V and J ends, which lost 5 bases and 5 bases, there was a span of 15 bases. This CDR3 comprises 14 residues. Germline-derived CDR1 and CDR2 are MNHEY and SMNVEV (reference sequence). As DNA, the CDR3 is TGTGCCAGCAGTCCCGGGATCGTAGCGTATGGCTACACCTTC. Its protein is CASSPGIVAYGYTF.